This T cell receptor (beta chain) was observed in a study of blood T cell repertoires in COVID-19. At the level of the study: The cDNA or gDNA used as material had been derived from T cells, B-cell-depleted T cells, or PBMCs.

Measured with immunoSEQ multiplex PCR; TCRdb has only the in-frame clones, and not every one. The repertoire includes some 20,000 clones, less than 90% of them detected once, and 15% to 20% sits in the top ten. This clone showed up just once. The CDR3 has 13 residues. In germline, CDR1 is SGHTA, CDR2 FQGTGA. The germline V and J ends were trimmed by 2 bases and 4 bases, with 8 bases remaining between them. The origin of this receptor is a human donor with acute or convalescent COVID-19. The donor label of this sample is uncertain. The sequenced sample was peripheral blood. V gene TRBV7-3 combines with J gene TRBJ1-1; D not resolved. This CDR3 is CASSLSFSTEAFF. The CDR3 bases are TGTGCCAGCAGCTTATCCTTCAGCACTGAAGCTTTCTTT. Variable domain in full (rest from reference TRBV7-3 and TRBJ1-1): GAGVSQTPSNKVTEKGKYVELRCDPISGHTALYWYRQSLGQGPEFLIYFQGTGAADDSGLPNDRFFAVRPEGSVSTLKIQRTERGDSAVYLCASSLSFSTEAFFGQGTRLTVV.